The 2 T cell receptor beta chains in this list originate from one sample, sequenced in a study of CD8+ T cells in alopecia areata. Sequencing used cDNA as its template, made by extracting RNA and reverse transcribing it. TCRdb's table, derived via immunoSEQ multiplex PCR, lists solely in-frame clones and lacks some. The table has nearly 110,000 clones, 84% seen once. Stated treatment: oral pan-JAK inhibitor, 5-10 mg twice daily. Specimen: CD8+ T cells sorted from blood, collected at week 24, from a patient treated with tofacitinib. The source is a human donor with alopecia areata.

The V and J genes are TRBV29-1 and TRBJ2-3; unclear D gene. The CDR3 contains 16 residues. The germline V and J ends were trimmed by 4 bases and 0 bases, with 17 bases remaining between them. Germline V gives CDR1 SQVTM, CDR2 ANQGSEA. The CDR3 nucleotides read TGCAGCGTTGTGGGTCTCCCGGGCCCTAGCACAGATACGCAGTATTTT. Its protein is CSVVGLPGPSTDTQYF.

The chain employs TRBV9 and TRBJ2-5; the D gene is possibly TRBD2 (5 bases). Looked up from germline, CDR1 is SGDLS and CDR2 is YYNGEE. The V end was cut by 0 bases, the J end by 5 bases, with 8 bases between. This CDR3 is built from 13 residues. Here the CDR3 DNA reads TGTGCCAGCAGCGTAGGAGGCGGGGAGACCCAGTACTTC. It specifies CASSVGGGETQYF.